A single sample gave rise to the 23 T cell receptor beta chains below, sequenced in a study of long-term antiretroviral therapy in people with HIV. The assay used was immunoSEQ (version v3.0), run at survey level. TCRdb's copy holds only in-frame clones and misses some; the assay was immunoSEQ multiplex PCR. The table has some 16,000 clones, approximately 93% seen once. Sequences were derived from unsorted PBMCs, sampled 0.6 years after starting antiretroviral therapy. Receptors were obtained from a woman in her thirties or forties with HIV.

V usage is TRBV19 and J usage is TRBJ2-7; D may match TRBD1 or TRBD2 (5 bases each). From germline, CDR1 is LNHDA and CDR2 SQIVND (reference sequence). This CDR3 is 15 amino acids long. Trimming cost V 3 bases and J 3 bases, with 15 bases left between them. The CDR3 region has the DNA TGTGCCAGTAGTATTTCGTCGGGACGAGACTACGAGCAGTACTTC. Translated: CASSISSGRDYEQYF. The whole variable domain, filled in from reference TRBV19 and TRBJ2-7, reads DGGITQSPKYLFRKEGQNVTLSCEQNLNHDAMYWYRQDPGQGLRLIYYSQIVNDFQKGDIAEGYSVSREKKESFPLTVTSAQKNPTAFYLCASSISSGRDYEQYFGPGTRLTVT.

The chain links TRBV10-2 to TRBJ1-4; TRBD1 agrees at 9 bases. The V gene end was trimmed by 5 bases and the J gene end by 0 bases; junction bases not matched to a gene: 4. The CDR3 runs to 16 residues. Germline CDR1 WSHSY, CDR2 SAAADI. CDR3 DNA: TGCGCCAGCAGTCGGAGACAGGGGGCAACTAATGAAAAACTGTTTTTT. Its translation is CASSRRQGATNEKLFF.

The chain couples TRBV5-6 to TRBJ1-2, with 7 nucleotides matching TRBD1. Germline assignment: CDR1 SGHDT and CDR2 YYEEEE. CDR3 length: 13 amino acids. J gave up 5 bases and V 6 bases, and 7 bases lay outside the gene matches. CDR3 residues: CASITGQSYGYTF. The DNA of the CDR3 is TGTGCCAGCATTACGGGACAGTCGTATGGCTACACCTTC.

A few counts support this clone. In nucleotides, the CDR3 is TGTGCCTGGAGTACCAGCTCCTACGAGCAGTACTTC. This gives the protein CAWSTSSYEQYF. The V gene is TRBV30, the J gene TRBJ2-7; D is ambiguous. The CDR3 contains 12 residues. Trimming left V 2 bases short and J 0 bases short, with 5 bases between. Germline CDR1 reads GTSNPN; CDR2 reads SVGIG (reference sequence).

The J gene is TRBJ2-5, the V gene TRBV4-1; no reliable D call. The germline CDR1 and CDR2 sequences are MGHRA and YSYEKL. Trimming pared 0 bases from V and 0 bases from J, leaving 14 bases between. This CDR3 region has 17 residues. In DNA form, the CDR3 reads TGCGCCAGCAGCCAAGATAGGTTGGGTGTTGACCAAGAGACCCAGTACTTC. Its translation is CASSQDRLGVDQETQYF.

The J gene is TRBJ2-1, the V gene TRBV6-5; maybe TRBD2 (6 bases). The V end lost 4 bases, the J end lost 8 bases, and 18 bases lay between the germline ends. Germline V gives CDR1 MNHEY, CDR2 SVGAGI. The CDR3 totals 15 residues. CDR3 protein: CASSSGTLTWDEQFF. The CDR3 DNA reads as TGTGCCAGCAGTTCCGGGACTCTGACCTGGGATGAGCAGTTCTTC.

The chain carries TRBV30 and TRBJ1-5; 11 bases fit TRBD1. The germline V gene encodes CDR1 GTSNPN and CDR2 SVGIG (reference sequence). V dropped 4 bases and J dropped 5; count of bases not matched to a gene: 4. This CDR3 is 14 amino acids long. CDR3 protein: CAWNPGQGDQPQHF. CDR3 coding DNA: TGTGCCTGGAATCCGGGACAGGGGGATCAGCCCCAGCATTTT.

This clone was found a few times. This chain joins TRBV6-5 and TRBJ1-6; D is undetermined. V gave up 5 bases and J gave up 5 bases, with 13 bases separating them. The CDR3 has 15 residues. CDR1 is MNHEY, CDR2 SVGAGI, per germline. CDR3 in amino acids: CASSRTDVNNSPLHF. CDR3 DNA: TGTGCCAGCAGTAGAACAGATGTAAATAATTCACCCCTCCACTTT.

The chain is built from TRBV5-6 and TRBJ2-7; 7 positions agree with TRBD1. Germline-derived CDR1 and CDR2 are SGHDT and YYEEEE. V lost 1 base to trimming and J lost 2 bases; unmatched junction nucleotides: 6. The CDR3 length is 15 residues. CDR3 DNA sequence: TGTGCCAGCAGCTTGTCTGACAGGGCTCCCTACGAGCAGTACTTC. Translating it yields CASSLSDRAPYEQYF.

In this sample, this clone is large. The chain employs TRBV15 and TRBJ2-1, with D perhaps being TRBD1 or TRBD2 (5 bases each). Germline V lookup: CDR1 LNHNV, CDR2 YYDKDF (reference sequence). The length of the CDR3 is 14 residues. V dropped 3 bases and J dropped 14 bases, with 20 bases sitting between them. Here the CDR3 reads CATSSDIPGTEEFF. DNA for the CDR3: TGTGCCACCAGCAGTGATATTCCGGGGACGGAGGAGTTCTTC.

This clone appeared once. The same CDR3 is also encoded by other DNA sequences in this sample. This rearrangement joins TRBV7-2 to TRBJ2-7; the D gene is possibly TRBD1 (6 bases). V shed 2 bases and J shed 1 base, with 9 bases lying between them. Germline CDR1 and CDR2: SGHTA and FQGNSA. This CDR3 region has 14 residues. Here the CDR3 reads CASSLTGTSYEQYF. CDR3 in DNA: TGTGCCAGCAGCTTAACAGGGACATCCTACGAGCAGTACTTC.

CDR3 residues: CASSRGSPTEAFF. CDR3 sequence (DNA): TGTGCCAGCAGCCGAGGGTCCCCCACTGAAGCTTTCTTT. The chain has TRBV11-3 and TRBJ1-1; D remains unclear. The germline V gene has CDR1 SGHNT and CDR2 YENEEA. Trimming left V 5 bases short and J 4 bases short, with 11 bases between. This CDR3 comprises 13 residues. The entire variable domain, with the rest obtained from reference TRBV11-3 and TRBJ1-1, is as follows: EAGVVQSPRYKIIEKKQPVAFWCNPISGHNTLYWYLQNLGQGPELLIRYENEEAVDDSQLPKDRFSAERLKGVDSTLKIQPAELGDSAVYLCASSRGSPTEAFFGQGTRLTVV.

The CDR3 loop is CASSDLRDGNGYTF. The CDR3 region has the DNA TGTGCCAGCAGCGACCTCCGGGACGGTAATGGCTACACCTTC. The rearrangement links TRBV9 to TRBJ1-2; TRBD1 is a possible D gene (5 bases). V lost 3 bases and J lost 6, with 15 bases in between. The CDR3 loop spans 14 amino acids. Looked up from germline, CDR1 is SGDLS and CDR2 is YYNGEE.

The DNA of the CDR3 is TGTGCCAGCAGTTCCAGGGTTACCAATCAGCCCCAGCATTTT. Translation: CASSSRVTNQPQHF. The chain uses TRBV6-5 and TRBJ1-5, with D maybe TRBD1 (5 bases). CDR3 length: 14 residues. The V gene's germline CDR1 is MNHEY and CDR2 SVGAGI. V lost 4 bases, J lost 3 bases, and 10 bases lay in between.

This clone was detected a few times. This chain's CDR3 is CSVEGVPDRAYNEQFF. In DNA form, the CDR3 reads TGCAGCGTTGAAGGGGTGCCGGACAGAGCCTACAATGAGCAGTTCTTC. The chain couples TRBV29-1 to TRBJ2-1; TRBD1 might be the D (6 bases). Deletions cut 1 base from V and 2 bases from J, with 15 bases between. Germline CDR1 reads SQVTM; CDR2 reads ANQGSEA. The CDR3 is made up of 16 amino acids.

This chain links TRBV4-1 with TRBJ2-1, with D uncertain. The germline V gene has CDR1 MGHRA and CDR2 YSYEKL. V lost 3 bases and J 10 bases, leaving 19 bases between the germline ends. This CDR3 region has 15 residues. CDR3 nucleotides: TGCGCCAGCAGCCAGGATTCCCCCCATGTCGGGGAGCAGTTCTTC. Protein: CASSQDSPHVGEQFF.

In DNA, the CDR3 is TGTGCCAGCAGCACGCAGCAGAACACTGAAGCTTTCTTT. Its protein product is CASSTQQNTEAFF. This sequence joins TRBV7-2 and TRBJ1-1; D uncertain. This CDR3 has 13 amino acids. V lost 5 bases to trimming and J lost 1 base, with 8 bases between them. Per germline, CDR1 SGHTA and CDR2 FQGNSA.

The chain uses TRBV5-1 and TRBJ2-1; TRBD2 might be the D (5 bases). V was shortened by 6 bases and J by 0 bases, with 16 bases between the two germline ends. Germline V gives CDR1 SGHRS, CDR2 YFSETQ. The CDR3 consists of 16 residues. For the CDR3, the DNA is TGCGCCAGCACCCTGGACTCCTCCAGCTCCTACAATGAGCAGTTCTTC. Its protein product is CASTLDSSSSYNEQFF.

The chain combines TRBV7-9 with TRBJ1-5; no clear D gene. Germline V gives CDR1 SEHNR, CDR2 FQNEAQ (reference sequence). The V end was cut by 2 bases, the J end by 5 bases, with 4 bases between. CDR3 length equals 12 residues. DNA for the CDR3: TGTGCCAGCAGCTTAAACGATCAGCCCCAGCATTTT. This codes for CASSLNDQPQHF. The entire variable domain, with the rest obtained from reference TRBV7-9 and TRBJ1-5, is as follows: DTGVSQNPRHKITKRGQNVTFRCDPISEHNRLYWYRQTLGQGPEFLTYFQNEAQLEKSRLLSDRFSAERPKGSFSTLEIQRTEQGDSAMYLCASSLNDQPQHFGDGTRLSIL.

The CDR3 DNA reads TGTGCCAGCAGCTCCTTCGGGACAGGGAGGGTGGAGACCCAGTACTTC. Translated: CASSSFGTGRVETQYF. This sequence joins TRBV5-4 and TRBJ2-5; TRBD1 matches 9 bases. The CDR3 is made up of 16 amino acids. The V gene end was trimmed by 3 bases and the J gene end by 5 bases; junction bases not matched to a gene: 11. CDR1 and CDR2 from the germline V gene are SGHNT and YYREEE (reference sequence).

This clone was recorded once. The chain has TRBV7-9 and TRBJ2-7; 10 positions match TRBD1. Looked up from germline, CDR1 is SEHNR and CDR2 is FQNEAQ (reference sequence). The CDR3 covers 15 residues. V was clipped by 5 bases and J by 4 bases; unmatched bases: 8. The CDR3 coding sequence is TGTGCCAGCAGCACCCCCGGGACAGGGGTATACGAGCAGTACTTC. Protein sequence: CASSTPGTGVYEQYF.

The chain has TRBV4-3 and TRBJ1-5, with no clear D. The CDR3 has 14 amino acids. V was pared by 0 bases and J by 2 bases, with 5 bases between. Germline V lookup: CDR1 LGHNA, CDR2 YSLEER. The CDR3 region has the DNA TGCGCCAGCAGCCAAGAAGAAGGCAATCAGCCCCAGCATTTT. This encodes CASSQEEGNQPQHF.

The chain combines TRBV5-6 with TRBJ2-2; 7 nucleotides match TRBD2. V shed 0 bases, J shed 0 bases, and the junction held 2 bases outside the gene matches. CDR3 size: 16 residues. Germline-derived CDR1 and CDR2 are SGHDT and YYEEEE. Here the CDR3 DNA reads TGTGCCAGCAGCTTGGATGCGGGGGCGAACACCGGGGAGCTGTTTTTT. Protein: CASSLDAGANTGELFF.